This T cell receptor beta chain comes out of a study of T cell responses to AZD1222 COVID-19 vaccine. The CDR3 contains 11 residues. The germline gives CDR1 DFQATT, CDR2 SNEGSKA (reference sequence). With 0 bases removed from V and 6 bases from J, the gap between germline ends came to 5 bases. Profiled with immunoSEQ multiplex PCR; TCRdb holds only in-frame clones, not every one. Among over 150,000 clones, about 90% were seen once, and the ten largest hold roughly 4.3%. The clonotype originates from an adult in good health. V is TRBV20-1 and J is TRBJ1-2, with unresolved D. Sequencing used peripheral blood, obtained on day 0 of MenACWY control vaccination. Here the CDR3 reads CSARDVHGYTF. The CDR3 DNA reads TGCAGTGCTAGAGATGTGCATGGCTACACCTTC.